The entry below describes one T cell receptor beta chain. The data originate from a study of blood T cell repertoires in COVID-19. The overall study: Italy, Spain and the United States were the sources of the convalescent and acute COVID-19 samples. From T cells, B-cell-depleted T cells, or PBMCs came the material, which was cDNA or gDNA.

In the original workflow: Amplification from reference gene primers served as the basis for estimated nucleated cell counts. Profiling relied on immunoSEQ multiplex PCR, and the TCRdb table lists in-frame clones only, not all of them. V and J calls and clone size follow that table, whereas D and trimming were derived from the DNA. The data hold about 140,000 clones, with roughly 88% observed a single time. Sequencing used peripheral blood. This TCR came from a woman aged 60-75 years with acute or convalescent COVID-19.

For the CDR3, the DNA is TGCGCCAGCAGCTTGAGGGCGGGACTAGCTGTCGGGGAGCTGTTTTTT. Translating gives CASSLRAGLAVGELFF. This chain uses TRBV5-1 with TRBJ2-2; the match to TRBD2 covers 9 bases. Germline assignment: CDR1 SGHRS and CDR2 YFSETQ. The CDR3 is made up of 16 amino acids. Germline trimming cut 1 base from V and 7 bases from J; bases unmatched to any gene: 8. Drawing the rest from reference TRBV5-1 and TRBJ2-2, the complete variable domain is KAGVTQTPRYLIKTRGQQVTLSCSPISGHRSVSWYQQTPGQGLQFLFEYFSETQRNKGNFPGRFSGRQFSNSRSEMNVSTLELGDSALYLCASSLRAGLAVGELFFGEGSRLTVL.